The sequence of this T cell receptor (beta chain) was determined in a study of cytomegalovirus exposure and HLA in healthy donors. This CDR3 is built from 13 residues. Germline V gene data show CDR1 as LNHDA and CDR2 as SQIVND (reference sequence). V lost 11 bases, J lost 3 bases, and 13 bases lay in between. The PCR was carried out with 60 Vbeta primers and 13 Jbeta primers. Data came from immunoSEQ multiplex PCR; TCRdb stores just in-frame clones and leaves some out. Among 190,000 or so clones listed, 82% were seen once. This TCR came from a boy aged 2 to 9 in good health and CMV-seronegative. The chain employs TRBV19 and TRBJ2-2; D might be TRBD1 (6 bases). Sequenced input: PBMCs. CDR3 in DNA: TGTGCCGGGCAGGGGTCCGACACCGGGGAGCTGTTTTTT. Translated, it gives CAGQGSDTGELFF.